A few counts support the clone carrying this TCR beta chain. The germline gives CDR1 MNHNY, CDR2 SVGAGI (reference sequence). The CDR3 is 15 amino acids. The ends lost 4 bases at V and 6 bases at J; junction bases unmatched: 7. MiXCR, applied by TCRdb to the 5' RACE reads, yields one record per CDR3 protein. The sample carries 50,000 to 75,000 distinct CDR3 sequences, about 5.6% recorded once. This sample is part of a study of T cells after yellow fever vaccination. This rearrangement joins TRBV6-6 to TRBJ2-1; TRBD1 agrees at 9 bases. Sequenced here: PBMCs, either bulk or a sorted T-cell subset (CD4+, CD8+, memory, or dextramer-sorted; not recorded which), sampled on the day of the yellow fever booster vaccination. The TCR sequence derives from a young man who received the YFV17D yellow fever vaccine. The CDR3: CASSWRTGDSNEQFF. Here the CDR3 DNA reads TGTGCCAGCAGTTGGCGGACAGGGGACAGCAATGAGCAGTTCTTC.